Listed below are T cell receptor beta chains from one sample, sequenced in a study of shared T cell receptors in the human thymus. The protocol was immunoSEQ multiplex PCR, while the TCRdb copy is restricted to in-frame clones and leaves out a portion. The repertoire has roughly 560,000 clones, 75% to 85% of them found once; the top ten carry about 0.012%. These data were likewise used in another study, on human thymus T cells.

The source material was thymocytes. These receptors were collected from a boy under two years old with a congenital heart defect. Each CDR3 is given with its conserved first and last residue. The order of the fields is D gene, J gene, V gene, clone size, CDR3 protein, CDR3 DNA. The D gene is left open where the match is weak. The size entry is marked missing in some rows and otherwise reads once, few, many or a size class.

TRBD2	TRBJ2-5	TRBV19	once	CASSIGASGTPTRTQYF	TGTGCCAGTAGTATAGGGGCTAGCGGGACCCCTACAAGGACCCAGTACTTC
-	TRBJ1-1	TRBV10-3	few	CAISESLRGNTEAFF	TGTGCCATCAGTGAGTCTTTAAGGGGGAACACTGAAGCTTTCTTT
TRBD1	TRBJ2-1	TRBV9	few	CASSVTRTGRHSYNEQFF	TGTGCCAGCAGCGTAACCAGGACAGGGAGACACTCCTACAATGAGCAGTTCTTC
-	TRBJ2-1	TRBV15	few	CATSRDRFTADSSYNEQFF	TGTGCCACCAGCAGAGATCGGTTCACGGCGGATAGCTCCTACAATGAGCAGTTCTTC
-	TRBJ2-3	TRBV9	-	CASSGLDVIDTQYF	TGTGCCAGCAGCGGACTAGATGTTATCGATACGCAGTATTTT
-	TRBJ2-7	TRBV2	-	CASDEGVRYEQYF	TGTGCCAGCGATGAGGGGGTGCGATACGAGCAGTACTTC
TRBD1	TRBJ1-5	TRBV19	few	CASSGTGDSNQPQHF	TGTGCCAGTAGCGGGACAGGCGATAGCAATCAGCCCCAGCATTTT
TRBD1	TRBJ1-2	TRBV14	-	CASSQPGPDRGKDYGYTF	TGTGCCAGCAGCCAGCCAGGGCCCGACAGGGGGAAGGACTATGGCTACACCTTC
-	TRBJ2-7	TRBV7-2	few	CASSLGGVRNEQYF	TGTGCCAGCAGCTTGGGGGGTGTAAGGAACGAGCAGTACTTC
-	TRBJ2-1	TRBV30	-	CAWHSVQKLYNEQFF	TGTGCCTGGCATAGCGTCCAGAAACTTTACAATGAGCAGTTCTTC
TRBD2	TRBJ2-7	TRBV9	-	CASSVRAGGSYEQYF	TGTGCCAGCAGCGTCCGCGCGGGGGGGTCCTACGAGCAGTACTTC
-	TRBJ2-1	TRBV10-2	-	CASRSTEVSPSYNEQFF	TGCGCCAGCAGATCGACAGAGGTATCACCCTCCTACAATGAGCAGTTCTTC
-	TRBJ2-5	TRBV7-8	few	CASSLTGSNQETQYF	TGTGCCAGCAGCTTAACCGGGTCTAACCAAGAGACCCAGTACTTC
-	TRBJ2-7	TRBV19	-	CASSRAGQGTYEQYF	TGTGCCAGTAGTAGAGCGGGGCAGGGGACCTACGAGCAGTACTTC
-	TRBJ2-7	TRBV27	few	CASSSNRHPYEQYF	TGTGCCAGCAGTTCAAACAGGCACCCCTACGAGCAGTACTTC
-	TRBJ2-7	TRBV7-2	few	CASSRPGGQIYEQYF	TGTGCCAGCAGCCGTCCTGGCGGACAGATATACGAGCAGTACTTC
-	TRBJ1-5	TRBV18	-	CASSPGVTGGNQPQHF	TGTGCCAGCTCACCGGGTGTGACCGGGGGGAATCAGCCCCAGCATTTT
TRBD2	TRBJ2-7	TRBV5-4	-	CASSLIWGVEGGPYEQYF	TGTGCCAGCAGCTTGATTTGGGGGGTAGAGGGAGGGCCCTACGAGCAGTACTTC
-	TRBJ2-3	TRBV9	-	CASSDPLRLRGRTDTQYF	TGTGCCAGCAGCGACCCCCTAAGATTGCGGGGTCGCACAGATACGCAGTATTTT
TRBD1	TRBJ1-3	TRBV5-6	-	CASSFGQETFSGNTIYF	TGTGCCAGCAGCTTTGGACAGGAGACATTCTCTGGAAACACCATATATTTT
TRBD1	TRBJ1-5	TRBV19	-	CASKLGQGRQPQHF	TGTGCCAGTAAGCTTGGACAGGGCAGACAGCCCCAGCATTTT
-	TRBJ1-1	TRBV11-2	-	CASSFKTGQNTEAFF	TGTGCCAGCAGCTTTAAAACAGGTCAGAACACTGAAGCTTTCTTT
-	TRBJ2-7	TRBV5-1	few	CASSLNSFSYEQYF	TGCGCCAGCAGCTTAAACTCCTTCTCCTACGAGCAGTACTTC
TRBD2	TRBJ2-2	TRBV28	once	CASDTGLAGESTGELFF	TGTGCCAGCGATACTGGACTAGCGGGAGAGTCGACCGGGGAGCTGTTTTTT
TRBD2	TRBJ2-3	TRBV11-2	-	CASSDGTSGRITQYF	TGTGCCAGCAGCGACGGGACTAGCGGGAGGATTACGCAGTATTTT
TRBD2	TRBJ2-1	TRBV5-1	-	CASRLAGEGEQFF	TGCGCCAGCAGACTAGCGGGAGAGGGTGAGCAGTTCTTC